The sequence of this T cell receptor beta chain was determined in a study of long-term antiretroviral therapy in people with HIV. Findings and limits, study-wide: Every time point showed a repertoire led by clones expanded before ART. Control repertoires displayed wider CDR3 length ranges than the HIV repertoires.

Trimming took off 1 base at V and 2 bases at J, with 6 bases between the two ends. The V gene's germline CDR1 is SGHAT and CDR2 FQDESV (reference sequence). The CDR3 is 14 amino acids. Of note for this clone: Its specificity is not known.

The assay, immunoSEQ v3.0, was run at survey level. Researchers set sequencing to target about 40,000-55,000 T-cell genomes per sample. TCRdb's copy holds only in-frame clones and misses some; the assay was immunoSEQ multiplex PCR. The sample holds 20,000 to 25,000 clones, roughly four fifths seen once. The chain links TRBV11-1 to TRBJ1-5; D remains ambiguous. The clonotype originates from a man aged 45-65 years with HIV. Sequenced material: unsorted PBMCs, taken 0.4 years after starting antiretroviral therapy. The CDR3: CASSLGLGNQPQHF. DNA for the CDR3: TGTGCCAGCAGCTTAGGGTTGGGCAATCAGCCCCAGCATTTT. Using reference TRBV11-1 and TRBJ1-5 for the parts outside the CDR3, the full variable domain is EAEVAQSPRYKITEKSQAVAFWCDPISGHATLYWYRQILGQGPELLVQFQDESVVDDSQLPKDRFSAERLKGVDSTLKIQPAELGDSAMYLCASSLGLGNQPQHFGDGTRLSIL.